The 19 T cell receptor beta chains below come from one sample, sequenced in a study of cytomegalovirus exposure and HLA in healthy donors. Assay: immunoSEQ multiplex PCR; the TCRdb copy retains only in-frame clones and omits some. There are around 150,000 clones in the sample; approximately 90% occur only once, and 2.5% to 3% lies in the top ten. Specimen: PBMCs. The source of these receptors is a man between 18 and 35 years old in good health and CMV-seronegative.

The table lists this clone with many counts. For the CDR3, the DNA is TGTGCCAGCAGCGACCGGATGGCTAGAGAAGCTTTCTTT. Translated, it gives CASSDRMAREAFF. The chain combines TRBV7-9 with TRBJ1-1; D is uncertain. In germline, CDR1 is SEHNR, CDR2 FQNEAQ (reference sequence). The CDR3 has 13 amino acids. The V end lost 5 bases, the J end lost 8 bases, and 15 bases lay between the germline ends.

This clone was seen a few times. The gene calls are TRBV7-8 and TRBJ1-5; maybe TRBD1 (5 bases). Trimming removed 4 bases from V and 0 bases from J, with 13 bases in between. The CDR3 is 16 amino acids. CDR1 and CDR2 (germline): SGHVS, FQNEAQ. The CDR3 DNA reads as TGTGCCAGCAGCTACAGGCCGTCAAATAGCAATCAGCCCCAGCATTTT. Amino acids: CASSYRPSNSNQPQHF.

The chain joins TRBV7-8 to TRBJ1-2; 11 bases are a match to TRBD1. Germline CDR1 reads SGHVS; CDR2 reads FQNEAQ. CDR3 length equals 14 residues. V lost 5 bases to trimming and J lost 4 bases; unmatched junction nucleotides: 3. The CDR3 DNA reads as TGTGCCAGCAGCCAGGACAGGGGGCCCTATGGCTACACCTTC. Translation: CASSQDRGPYGYTF.

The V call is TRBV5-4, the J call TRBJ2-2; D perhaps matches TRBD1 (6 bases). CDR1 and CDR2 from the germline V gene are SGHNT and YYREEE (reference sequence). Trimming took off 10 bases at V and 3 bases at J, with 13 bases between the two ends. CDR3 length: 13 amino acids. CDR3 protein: CAVRDTDTGELFF. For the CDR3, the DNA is TGTGCCGTCCGGGACACTGACACCGGGGAGCTGTTTTTT.

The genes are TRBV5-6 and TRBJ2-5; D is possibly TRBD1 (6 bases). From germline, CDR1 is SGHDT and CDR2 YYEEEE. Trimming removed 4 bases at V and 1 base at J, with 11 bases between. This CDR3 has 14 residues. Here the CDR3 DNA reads TGTGCCAGCAGCCTATGGACAGTCCAAGAGACCCAGTACTTC. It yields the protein CASSLWTVQETQYF.

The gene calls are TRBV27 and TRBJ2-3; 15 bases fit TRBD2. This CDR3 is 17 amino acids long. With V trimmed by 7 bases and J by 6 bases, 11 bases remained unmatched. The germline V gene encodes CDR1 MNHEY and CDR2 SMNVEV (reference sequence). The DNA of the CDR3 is TGTGCCAGCACCGACCAAGGACTAGCGGGGGGGAGGGATACGCAGTATTTT. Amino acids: CASTDQGLAGGRDTQYF.

The CDR3 DNA reads TGTGCCAGCAGTCGACTAGCCCCACTACTCAACACCGGGGAGCTGTTTTTT. It codes for CASSRLAPLLNTGELFF. The gene calls are TRBV27 and TRBJ2-2; TRBD2 aligns across 7 bases. This CDR3 is 17 amino acids long. V lost 5 bases, J lost 2 bases, and 11 bases stayed unmatched. The germline CDR1 and CDR2 sequences are MNHEY and SMNVEV (reference sequence).

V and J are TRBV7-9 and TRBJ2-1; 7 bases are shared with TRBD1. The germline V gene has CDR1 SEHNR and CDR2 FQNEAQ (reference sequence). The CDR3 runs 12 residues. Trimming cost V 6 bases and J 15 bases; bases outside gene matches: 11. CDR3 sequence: CASRGDSRVPFF. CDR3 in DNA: TGTGCCAGCAGGGGGGACAGCCGGGTTCCGTTCTTC.

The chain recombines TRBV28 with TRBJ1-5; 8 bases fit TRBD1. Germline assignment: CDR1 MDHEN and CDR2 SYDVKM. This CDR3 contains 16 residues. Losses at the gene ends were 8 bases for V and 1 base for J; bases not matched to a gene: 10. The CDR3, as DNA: TGTGCCAGCGGAGTTTCGACAGGGGTGAGCAATCAGCCCCAGCATTTT. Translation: CASGVSTGVSNQPQHF.

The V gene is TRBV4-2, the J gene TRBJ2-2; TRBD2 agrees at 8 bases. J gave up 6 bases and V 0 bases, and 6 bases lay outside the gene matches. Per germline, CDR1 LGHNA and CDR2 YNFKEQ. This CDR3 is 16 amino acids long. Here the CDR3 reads CASSQDTGGPAGELFF. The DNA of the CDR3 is TGTGCCAGCAGCCAAGATACGGGAGGGCCGGCCGGGGAGCTGTTTTTT.

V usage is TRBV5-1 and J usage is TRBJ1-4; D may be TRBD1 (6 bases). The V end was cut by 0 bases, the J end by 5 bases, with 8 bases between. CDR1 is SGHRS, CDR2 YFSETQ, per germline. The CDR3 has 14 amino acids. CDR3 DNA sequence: TGCGCCAGCAGCTTGGACCAGGGGAATGAAAAACTGTTTTTT. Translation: CASSLDQGNEKLFF.

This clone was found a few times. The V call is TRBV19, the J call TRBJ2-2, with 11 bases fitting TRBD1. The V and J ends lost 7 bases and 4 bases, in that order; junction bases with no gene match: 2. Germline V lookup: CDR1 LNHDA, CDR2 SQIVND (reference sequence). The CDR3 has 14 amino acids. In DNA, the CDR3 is TGTGCCAGTACGGGGACAGGGGGCACCGGGGAGCTGTTTTTT. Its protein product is CASTGTGGTGELFF. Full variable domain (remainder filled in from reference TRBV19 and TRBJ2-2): DGGITQSPKYLFRKEGQNVTLSCEQNLNHDAMYWYRQDPGQGLRLIYYSQIVNDFQKGDIAEGYSVSREKKESFPLTVTSAQKNPTAFYLCASTGTGGTGELFFGEGSRLTVL.

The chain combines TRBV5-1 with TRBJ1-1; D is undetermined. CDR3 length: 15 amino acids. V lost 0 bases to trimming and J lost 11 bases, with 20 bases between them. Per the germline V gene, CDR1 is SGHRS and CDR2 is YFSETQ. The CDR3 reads CASSLGLQEDGVAFF. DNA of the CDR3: TGCGCCAGCAGCTTGGGGCTTCAGGAGGATGGCGTGGCTTTCTTT.

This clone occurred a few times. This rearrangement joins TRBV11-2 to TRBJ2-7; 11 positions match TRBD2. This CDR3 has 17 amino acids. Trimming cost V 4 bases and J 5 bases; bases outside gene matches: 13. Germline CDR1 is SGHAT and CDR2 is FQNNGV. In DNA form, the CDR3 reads TGTGCCAGCAGCTCGACTAGCGGGACCCTGTCCGGCAACGAGCAGTACTTC. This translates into CASSSTSGTLSGNEQYF. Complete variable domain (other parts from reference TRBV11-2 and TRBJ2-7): EAGVAQSPRYKIIEKRQSVAFWCNPISGHATLYWYQQILGQGPKLLIQFQNNGVVDDSQLPKDRFSAERLKGVDSTLKIQPAKLEDSAVYLCASSSTSGTLSGNEQYFGPGTRLTVT.

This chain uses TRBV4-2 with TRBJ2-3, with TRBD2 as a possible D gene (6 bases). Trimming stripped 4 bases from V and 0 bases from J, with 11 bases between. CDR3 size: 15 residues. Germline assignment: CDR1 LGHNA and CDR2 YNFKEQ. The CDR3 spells CASSRELASTDTQYF. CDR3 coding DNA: TGTGCCAGCAGCCGGGAGCTAGCGAGCACAGATACGCAGTATTTT.

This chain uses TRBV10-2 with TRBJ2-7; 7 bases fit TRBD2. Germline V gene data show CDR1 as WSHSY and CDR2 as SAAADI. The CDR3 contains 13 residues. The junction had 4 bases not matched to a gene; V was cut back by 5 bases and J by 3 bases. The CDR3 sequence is CASSRRENYEQYF. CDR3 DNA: TGCGCCAGCAGTCGGCGGGAGAACTACGAGCAGTACTTC.

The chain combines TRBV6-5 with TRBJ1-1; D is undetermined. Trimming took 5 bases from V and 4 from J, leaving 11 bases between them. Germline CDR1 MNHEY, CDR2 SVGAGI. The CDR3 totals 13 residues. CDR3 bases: TGTGCCAGCAGTCCCCTACCTGGCACTGAAGCTTTCTTT. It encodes CASSPLPGTEAFF.

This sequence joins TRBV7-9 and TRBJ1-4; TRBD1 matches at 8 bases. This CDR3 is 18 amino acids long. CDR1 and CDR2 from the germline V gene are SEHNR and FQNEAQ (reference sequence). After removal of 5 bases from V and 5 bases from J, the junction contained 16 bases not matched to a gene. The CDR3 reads CASSPPPKQGGLNEKLFF. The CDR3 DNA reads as TGTGCCAGCAGCCCTCCCCCCAAACAGGGGGGTTTAAATGAAAAACTGTTTTTT.

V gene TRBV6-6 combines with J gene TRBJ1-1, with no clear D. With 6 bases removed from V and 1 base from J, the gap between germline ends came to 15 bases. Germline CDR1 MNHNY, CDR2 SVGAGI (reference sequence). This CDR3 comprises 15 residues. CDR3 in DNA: TGTGCCAGCAGCCTCGGACTGGCGGGGAACACTGAAGCTTTCTTT. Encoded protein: CASSLGLAGNTEAFF.